This T cell receptor (beta chain) is from a study of T-cell reconstitution after alpha-beta-depleted transplantation in children. This CDR3 has 13 residues. Germline assignment: CDR1 DFQATT and CDR2 SNEGSKA (reference sequence). Trimming cost V 4 bases and J 7 bases; bases outside gene matches: 10. Preparation of the TCRbeta library was carried out with unique molecular identifiers. TCRdb ran MiXCR on the PCR reads and lists one entry per CDR3 protein. Of around 78,000 distinct CDR3 sequences in the sample, 11% to 15% were seen once. Study results and limitations: At the one-year point after transplant, T-cell counts and TCRbeta diversity were found to come mostly from T cells that had been newly produced. Where alpha-beta T cells came from about two months after transplant was reportedly several hundred expanded graft clones. The study traced high day-60 TCRbeta diversity in some patients to surviving recipient T cells and thymic progenitors.

On this clonotype itself: Antigen specificity is unknown.

The chain has TRBV20-1 and TRBJ2-7, with 7 bases aligning to TRBD1. This TCR came from a male patient under 10 years old who had a stem cell transplant for acute lymphoblastic leukemia, so the T cells may come from the graft donor. Specimen: PBMCs, mostly from graft donor cells, collected 180 days after TCRalphabeta/CD19-depleted stem cell transplant. CDR3 region: CSANKQGPAEQYF. DNA for the CDR3: TGCAGTGCTAACAAACAGGGGCCCGCGGAGCAGTACTTC.